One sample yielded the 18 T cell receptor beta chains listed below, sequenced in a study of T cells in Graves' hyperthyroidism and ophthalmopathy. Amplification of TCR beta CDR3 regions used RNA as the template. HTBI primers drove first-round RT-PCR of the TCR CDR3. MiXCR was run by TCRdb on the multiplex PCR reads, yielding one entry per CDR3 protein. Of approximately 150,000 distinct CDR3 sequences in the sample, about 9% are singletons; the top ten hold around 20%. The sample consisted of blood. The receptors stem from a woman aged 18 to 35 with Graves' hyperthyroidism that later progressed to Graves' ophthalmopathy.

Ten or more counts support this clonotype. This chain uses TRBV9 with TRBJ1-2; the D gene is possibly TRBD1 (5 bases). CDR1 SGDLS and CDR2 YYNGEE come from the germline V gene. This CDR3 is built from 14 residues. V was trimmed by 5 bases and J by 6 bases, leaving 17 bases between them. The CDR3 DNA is TGTGCCAGCAGAGAATCGGGGGGAGGAGATGGCTACACCTTC. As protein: CASRESGGGDGYTF.

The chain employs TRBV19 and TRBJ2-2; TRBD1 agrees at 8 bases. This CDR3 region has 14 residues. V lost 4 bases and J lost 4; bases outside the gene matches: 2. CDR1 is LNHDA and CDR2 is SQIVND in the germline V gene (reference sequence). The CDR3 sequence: CASSTGGGTGELFF. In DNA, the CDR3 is TGTGCCAGTAGTACAGGGGGCGGCACCGGGGAGCTGTTTTTT.

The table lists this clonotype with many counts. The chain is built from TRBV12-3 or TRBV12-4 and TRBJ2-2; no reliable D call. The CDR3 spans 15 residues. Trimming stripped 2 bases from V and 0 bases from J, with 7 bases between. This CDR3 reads CASSLLGTNTGELFF. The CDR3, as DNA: TGTGCCAGCAGTTTACTAGGGACGAACACCGGGGAGCTGTTTTTT.

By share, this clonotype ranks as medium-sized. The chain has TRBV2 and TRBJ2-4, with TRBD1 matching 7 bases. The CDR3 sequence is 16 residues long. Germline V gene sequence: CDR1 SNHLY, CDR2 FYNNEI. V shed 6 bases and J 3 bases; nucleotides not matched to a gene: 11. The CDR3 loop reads CASSMIEGALKNIQYF. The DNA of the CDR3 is TGTGCCAGCAGCATGATTGAGGGGGCCCTCAAAAACATTCAGTACTTC.

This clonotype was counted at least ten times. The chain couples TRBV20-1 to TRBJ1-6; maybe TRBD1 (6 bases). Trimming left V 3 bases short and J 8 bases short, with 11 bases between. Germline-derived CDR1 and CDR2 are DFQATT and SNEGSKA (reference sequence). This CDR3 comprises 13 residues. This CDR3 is CSARDSSDSPLHF. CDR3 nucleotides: TGCAGTGCTAGGGACAGTTCCGATTCACCCCTCCACTTT.

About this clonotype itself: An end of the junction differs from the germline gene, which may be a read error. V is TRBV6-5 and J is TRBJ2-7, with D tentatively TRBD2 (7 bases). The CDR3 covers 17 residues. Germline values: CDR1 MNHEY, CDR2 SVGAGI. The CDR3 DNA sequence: TGTGCCAGCAATTACTCCCCCAGCGGGACATTTACCTACGAGCAGTACTTC. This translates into CASNYSPSGTFTYEQYF.

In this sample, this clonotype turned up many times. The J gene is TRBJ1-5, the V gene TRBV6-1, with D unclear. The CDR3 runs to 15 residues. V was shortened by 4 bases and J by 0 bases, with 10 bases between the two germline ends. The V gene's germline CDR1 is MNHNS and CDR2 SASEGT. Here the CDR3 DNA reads TGTGCCAGCAGTGTATTTAAACATAGCAATCAGCCCCAGCATTTT. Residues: CASSVFKHSNQPQHF.

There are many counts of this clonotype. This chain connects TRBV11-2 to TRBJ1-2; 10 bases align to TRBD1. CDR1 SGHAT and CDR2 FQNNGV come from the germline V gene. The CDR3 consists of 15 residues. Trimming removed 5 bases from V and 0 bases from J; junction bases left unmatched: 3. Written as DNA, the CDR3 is TGTGCCAGCAGCACCGGACAGGGGGCTAACTATGGCTACACCTTC. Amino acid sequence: CASSTGQGANYGYTF.

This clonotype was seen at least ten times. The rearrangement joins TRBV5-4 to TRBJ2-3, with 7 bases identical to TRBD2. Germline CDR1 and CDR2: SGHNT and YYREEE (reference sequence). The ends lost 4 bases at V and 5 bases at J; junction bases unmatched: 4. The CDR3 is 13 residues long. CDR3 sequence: CASSPLAGDTQYF. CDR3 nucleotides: TGTGCCAGCAGCCCTTTAGCGGGAGATACGCAGTATTTT.

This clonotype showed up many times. CDR3 loop: CASSPRETQYF. The CDR3, as DNA: TGTGCCAGCAGTCCCAGGGAGACCCAGTACTTC. The chain uses TRBV6-2 or TRBV6-3 and TRBJ2-5, with D unresolved. Trimming pared 5 bases from V and 5 bases from J, leaving 6 bases between. The CDR3 runs to 11 residues. Looked up from germline, CDR1 is MNHEY and CDR2 is SVGEGT.

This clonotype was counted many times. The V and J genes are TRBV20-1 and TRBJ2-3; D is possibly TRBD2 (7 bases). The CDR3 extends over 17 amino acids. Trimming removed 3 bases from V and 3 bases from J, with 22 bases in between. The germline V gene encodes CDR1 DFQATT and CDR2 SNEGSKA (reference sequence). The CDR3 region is CSARSIQTRGGTDTQYF. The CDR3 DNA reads TGCAGTGCTAGGTCAATCCAAACGAGGGGGGGAACAGATACGCAGTATTTT.

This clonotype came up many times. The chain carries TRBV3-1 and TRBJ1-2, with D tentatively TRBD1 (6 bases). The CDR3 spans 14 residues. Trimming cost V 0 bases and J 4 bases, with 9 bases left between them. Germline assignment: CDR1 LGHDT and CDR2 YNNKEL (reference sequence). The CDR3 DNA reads TGTGCCAGCAGCCAAGATTGGACAGCCTATGGCTACACCTTC. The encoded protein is CASSQDWTAYGYTF.

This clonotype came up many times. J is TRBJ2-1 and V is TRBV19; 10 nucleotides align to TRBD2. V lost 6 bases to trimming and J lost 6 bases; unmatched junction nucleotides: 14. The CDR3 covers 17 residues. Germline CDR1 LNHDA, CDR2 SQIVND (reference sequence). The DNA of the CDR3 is TGTGCCAGTAGGTTCCTAGCGGGAGAGGTAAATAGCAATGAGCAGTTCTTC. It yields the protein CASRFLAGEVNSNEQFF.

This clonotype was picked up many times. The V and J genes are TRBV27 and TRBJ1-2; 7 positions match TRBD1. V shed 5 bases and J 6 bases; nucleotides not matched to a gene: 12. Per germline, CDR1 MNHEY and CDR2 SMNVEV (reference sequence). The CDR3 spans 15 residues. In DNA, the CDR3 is TGTGCCAGCAGTGTTGCGGGACAGCCCCTTGATGGCTACACCTTC. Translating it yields CASSVAGQPLDGYTF.

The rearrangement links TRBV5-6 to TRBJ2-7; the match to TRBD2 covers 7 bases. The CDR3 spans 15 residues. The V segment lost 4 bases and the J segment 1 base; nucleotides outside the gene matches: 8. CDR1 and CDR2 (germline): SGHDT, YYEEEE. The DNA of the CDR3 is TGTGCCAGCAGCCGGAGGCCTAGCGGATCCTACGAGCAGTACTTC. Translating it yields CASSRRPSGSYEQYF.

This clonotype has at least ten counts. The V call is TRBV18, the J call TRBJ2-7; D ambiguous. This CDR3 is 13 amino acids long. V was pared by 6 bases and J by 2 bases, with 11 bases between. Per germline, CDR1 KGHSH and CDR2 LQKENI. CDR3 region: CASSLGKTYEQYF. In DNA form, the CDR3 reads TGTGCCAGCTCTTTGGGCAAAACCTACGAGCAGTACTTC.

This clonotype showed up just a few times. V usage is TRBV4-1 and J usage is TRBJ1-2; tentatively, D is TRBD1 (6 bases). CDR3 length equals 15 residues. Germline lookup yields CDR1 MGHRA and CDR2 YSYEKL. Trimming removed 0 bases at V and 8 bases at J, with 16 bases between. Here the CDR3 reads CASSQDSGAPYGYTF. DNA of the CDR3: TGCGCCAGCAGCCAAGATTCAGGGGCTCCGTACGGCTACACCTTC.

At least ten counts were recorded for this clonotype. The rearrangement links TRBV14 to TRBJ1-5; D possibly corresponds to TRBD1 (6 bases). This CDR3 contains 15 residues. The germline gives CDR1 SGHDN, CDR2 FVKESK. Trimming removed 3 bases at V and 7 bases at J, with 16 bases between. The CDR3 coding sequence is TGTGCCAGCAGCCAGGCCGGCAGGGGAGAGCAGCCCCAGCATTTT. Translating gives CASSQAGRGEQPQHF.